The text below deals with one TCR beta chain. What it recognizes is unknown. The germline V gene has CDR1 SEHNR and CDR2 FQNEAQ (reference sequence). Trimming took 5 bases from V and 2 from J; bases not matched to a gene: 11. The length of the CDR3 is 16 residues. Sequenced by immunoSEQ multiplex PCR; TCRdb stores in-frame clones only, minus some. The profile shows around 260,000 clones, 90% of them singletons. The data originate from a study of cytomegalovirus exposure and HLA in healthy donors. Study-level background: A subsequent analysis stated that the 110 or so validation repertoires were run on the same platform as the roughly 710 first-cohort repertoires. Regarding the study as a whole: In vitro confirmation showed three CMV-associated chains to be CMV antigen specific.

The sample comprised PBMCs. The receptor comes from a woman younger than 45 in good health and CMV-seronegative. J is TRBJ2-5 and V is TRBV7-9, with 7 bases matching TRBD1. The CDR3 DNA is TGTGCCAGCAGCGCGTCTAACAGGGGTTGGCAAGAGACCCAGTACTTC. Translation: CASSASNRGWQETQYF.